One and the same sample provided the 4 T cell receptor beta chains below, sequenced in a study of blood T cell repertoires in COVID-19 (dated by TCRdb to 2020 to 2022). To prepare the library, the immunoSEQ multiplex PCR assay was applied. TCRdb took over this immuneACCESS table, retaining in-frame rearrangements with V and J assigned. Such tables are incomplete; in checked studies, under half of the missing clones stem from an unresolved V gene, and the remainder is unexplained. This sample gives around 450,000 clones in total; more than 85% of them show up just once. 4% to 5.5% of the sample comes from the top ten. Sequencing was performed on peripheral blood. The receptors derive from a woman aged 25 to 45 with acute or convalescent COVID-19.

Here the CDR3 DNA reads TGTGCCAGCAGAGACGGGACAGGCAGCCTGGAAGTCACAGATACGCAGTATTTT. As protein: CASRDGTGSLEVTDTQYF. The V and J genes are TRBV9 and TRBJ2-3; 8 bases fit TRBD1. CDR3 length equals 18 residues. After removal of 5 bases from V and 2 bases from J, the junction contained 16 bases not matched to a gene. Germline values: CDR1 SGDLS, CDR2 YYNGEE.

The V call is TRBV11-2, the J call TRBJ1-2; weak D call: TRBD1 (5 bases). CDR1 and CDR2 (germline): SGHAT, FQNNGV. CDR3 length: 14 amino acids. V dropped 5 bases and J dropped 5 bases, with 15 bases sitting between them. The CDR3 reads CASSPRGDFYGYTF. As DNA, the CDR3 is TGTGCCAGCAGCCCCCGGGGGGATTTTTATGGCTACACCTTC.

This rearrangement joins TRBV29-1 to TRBJ1-6; possibly TRBD1 for D (6 bases). V dropped 4 bases and J dropped 13 bases, with 14 bases sitting between them. The CDR3 length is 12 residues. Looked up from germline, CDR1 is SQVTM and CDR2 is ANQGSEA. This chain's CDR3 is CSVGGHSGPLHF. CDR3 DNA sequence: TGCAGCGTTGGGGGACACTCGGGGCCCCTCCACTTT.

This sequence joins TRBV4-1 and TRBJ2-5; 7 bases map to TRBD2. The CDR3 totals 16 residues. V trimming: 0 bases; J trimming: 2 bases; junction bases outside the gene matches: 6. Germline V gene sequence: CDR1 MGHRA, CDR2 YSYEKL. This CDR3 reads CASSQDPGGWQETQYF. The DNA of the CDR3 is TGCGCCAGCAGCCAAGATCCGGGGGGTTGGCAAGAGACCCAGTACTTC.